The rows below give T cell receptor beta chains drawn from one sample of a study of blood T cell repertoires in COVID-19. The protocol was immunoSEQ multiplex PCR, while the TCRdb copy is restricted to in-frame clones and leaves out a portion. Altogether roughly 26,000 clones are present, about 92% being singletons, with the ten largest covering around 2.1%. Sample: peripheral blood. These receptors were obtained from a human donor in a cohort sampled during active COVID-19. The CDR3 runs from the conserved cysteine through the conserved F or W. D genes are given only for firm matches. The size entry is marked missing in some rows and otherwise reads once, few, many or a size class.

TRBJ1-2	-	TRBD1	TRBV11-2	TGTGCCAGCAGCTTAGACAGGGGGCAGGAAGGCTACACCTTC	CASSLDRGQEGYTF
TRBJ1-2	-	TRBD1	TRBV9	TGTGCCAGCAGCGGCCGGGACAGGGCCTATGGCTACACCTTC	CASSGRDRAYGYTF
TRBJ2-1	-	TRBD2	TRBV6-2/TRBV6-3	TGTGCCAGCAGTTACAGCGGGAGGCGGAATGAGCAGTTCTTC	CASSYSGRRNEQFF
TRBJ2-1	-	TRBD2	TRBV11-3	TGTGCCAGCAGCTGGTCTAGCGGGAGCTCCTACAATGAGCAGTTCTTC	CASSWSSGSSYNEQFF
TRBJ1-6	-	-	TRBV6-5	TGTGCCAGCAGCTGGAGGAGCTCCTATAATTCACCCCTCCACTTT	CASSWRSSYNSPLHF
TRBJ2-7	-	-	TRBV11-3	TGTGCCAGCACCCTGGGGGGACGAACCTACGAGCAGTACTTC	CASTLGGRTYEQYF
TRBJ2-1	once	-	TRBV2	TGTGCCAGCAGTGTAGGGCGGGCCTCCTACAATGAGCAGTTCTTC	CASSVGRASYNEQFF
TRBJ2-3	once	TRBD2	TRBV3-1/TRBV3-2	TGTGCCAGCAGCCAATCGGGGGGGGGCGGCACAGATACGCAGTATTTT	CASSQSGGGGTDTQYF
TRBJ1-1	-	-	TRBV5-5	TGTGCCAGCAGCTTGGGTTCGGGAGCGAACACTGAAGCTTTCTTT	CASSLGSGANTEAFF
TRBJ2-3	-	TRBD2	TRBV5-1	TGCGCCAGCAGCGAACTAGCGGGTAGCACAGATACGCAGTATTTT	CASSELAGSTDTQYF
TRBJ1-2	-	TRBD1	TRBV30	TGTGCCTGGAGTGTAAGATGGGAGCGGGACAGGGACGGTGGCTACACCTTC	CAWSVRWERDRDGGYTF
TRBJ2-3	-	-	TRBV6-5	TGTGCCAGCAGGGTTTTAGCGGAAGATACGCAGTATTTT	CASRVLAEDTQYF
TRBJ1-4	-	TRBD1	TRBV2	TGTGCCAGCAGTGGACAGGGATCTAATGAAAAACTGTTTTTT	CASSGQGSNEKLFF
TRBJ2-1	-	TRBD2	TRBV9	TGTGCCAGCAGCGTAGATGTAGCGGGAGGGCTAACGGATGAGCAGTTCTTC	CASSVDVAGGLTDEQFF
TRBJ1-5	few	-	TRBV30	TGTGCCTGGAACCCGGGGGTAGGCAATCAGCCCCAGCATTTT	CAWNPGVGNQPQHF
TRBJ2-7	-	TRBD2	TRBV7-8	TGTGCCAGCAGCTTACCGGGGACTAGCGGGAGGGCCCGCTACGAGCAGTACTTC	CASSLPGTSGRARYEQYF
TRBJ2-3	-	-	TRBV27	TGTGCCAGCAGTTTAGGGGCAGGGGGCACAGATACGCAGTATTTT	CASSLGAGGTDTQYF
TRBJ1-2	-	-	TRBV6-2/TRBV6-3	TGTGCCAGCAGTTACTTGCCTAACCAACGGGGCTACACCTTC	CASSYLPNQRGYTF
TRBJ1-6	-	-	TRBV5-4	TGTGCCAGCAGCTTGGACAGGCAAACCTCTTCACCCCTCCACTTT	CASSLDRQTSSPLHF
TRBJ2-7	-	-	TRBV6-1	TGTGCCAGCAGTGAAGGGGCAGGGCCCTACGAGCAGTACTTC	CASSEGAGPYEQYF
TRBJ1-2	-	TRBD1	TRBV6-6	TGTGCCAGCAGAGAGACAGGGGTTAACTATGGCTACACCTTC	CASRETGVNYGYTF
TRBJ1-5	-	-	TRBV3-1/TRBV3-2	TGTGCCAGCAGCCAAGATTCGGCGGGGAATCAGCCCCAGCATTTT	CASSQDSAGNQPQHF
TRBJ1-1	once	-	TRBV6-1	TGTGCCAGCAGTGAACAGGGCGTAGCTGAAGCTTTCTTT	CASSEQGVAEAFF
TRBJ2-5	-	TRBD2	TRBV18	TGTGCCAGCTCACCTGGACTAGCTTCTAAAGAGACCCAGTACTTC	CASSPGLASKETQYF
TRBJ2-1	-	-	TRBV10-3	TGTGCCATCAGTGAAATAGTACTCGACAATGAGCAGTTCTTC	CAISEIVLDNEQFF
TRBJ2-2	-	TRBD2	TRBV7-9	TGTGCCAGCAGCCAAGTGAGGCAGGCGGGGGAGCCCGGGGAGCTGTTTTTT	CASSQVRQAGEPGELFF
TRBJ1-2	-	-	TRBV10-1	TGCGCCAGCAGTGAGTCCCAGATCAACTATGGCTACACCTTC	CASSESQINYGYTF
TRBJ2-7	-	-	TRBV9	TGTGCCAGCAGCGTAGCTTCCACGAGATACGAGCAGTACTTC	CASSVASTRYEQYF
TRBJ1-5	-	-	TRBV6-2/TRBV6-3	TGTGCCAGCAGTTACGTTGCCACCCGGGGGAATCAGCCCCAGCATTTT	CASSYVATRGNQPQHF
TRBJ1-6	-	TRBD1	TRBV7-2	TGTGCCAGCACCGCCGAGGGGGCAACAAATTCACCCCTCCACTTT	CASTAEGATNSPLHF
TRBJ1-2	-	TRBD1	TRBV7-8	TGTGCCAGCAGCTTAGCGGGACAGGGAAACTATGGCTACACCTTC	CASSLAGQGNYGYTF
TRBJ2-4	-	TRBD2	TRBV5-6	TGTGCCAGCAGCTTGGGGACCGGGACTAGCGGGGATCTTCAGTACTTC	CASSLGTGTSGDLQYF
TRBJ1-6	-	-	TRBV6-5	TGTGCCAGCAGTTATGTTCGGAGTAATTCACCCCTCCACTTT	CASSYVRSNSPLHF
TRBJ1-2	-	-	TRBV27	TGTGCCAGCAGTTTAGAACAGGGCGGTGGCTACACCTTC	CASSLEQGGGYTF
TRBJ1-1	-	-	TRBV29-1	TGCAGCGTTGAAAACAGGGAAGGCACTGAAGCTTTCTTT	CSVENREGTEAFF
TRBJ1-4	once	-	TRBV7-3	TGTGCCAGCAGCTTAAAAGGGATAGGGGTTGAAAAACTGTTTTTT	CASSLKGIGVEKLFF
TRBJ1-5	-	-	TRBV2	TGTGCCAGCAGTGGCGGCAATCAGCCCCAGCATTTT	CASSGGNQPQHF
TRBJ2-1	-	-	TRBV6-2/TRBV6-3	TGTGCCAGCAGTTCCCCCCATTGGGGGCGATCCTACAATGAGCAGTTCTTC	CASSSPHWGRSYNEQFF
TRBJ2-5	-	TRBD2	TRBV6-6	TGTGCCAGCAGCCGACTAGCGGGGGGGCTAGTGGGAGAGACCCAGTACTTC	CASSRLAGGLVGETQYF
TRBJ1-2	-	TRBD1	TRBV7-3	TGTGCCAGCAGCACTGGGACAGGAAACTATGGCTACACCTTC	CASSTGTGNYGYTF
TRBJ2-2	-	-	TRBV1	TGCACCAGCAGTCCCTTAGCAGCGGGAGGTACCCACACCGGGGAGCTGTTTTTT	CTSSPLAAGGTHTGELFF
TRBJ2-3	-	TRBD2	TRBV24-1	TGTGCCACCAGTGACTCGGGGGGGAGGGGCACAGATACGCAGTATTTT	CATSDSGGRGTDTQYF
TRBJ2-5	-	-	TRBV27	TGTGCCAGCAGTCCCAACCGACAGAATCAAGAGACCCAGTACTTC	CASSPNRQNQETQYF
TRBJ1-3	-	-	TRBV6-5	TGTGCCAGCAGTTACTCTTCGGGATCTGGAAACACCATATATTTT	CASSYSSGSGNTIYF
TRBJ1-1	-	-	TRBV11-2	TGTGCCAGCAGCTTAGCTCGGGAGGCCAGAGGGGTCGTCGCTTTCTTT	CASSLAREARGVVAFF
TRBJ1-2	-	-	TRBV10-2	TGCGCCAGCAGTAATCCAGATTACTATGGCTACACCTTC	CASSNPDYYGYTF
TRBJ2-1	-	TRBD2	TRBV11-3	TGTGCCAGCAGCGGTGGCGGGAGCGAAACTAGGAATGAGCAGTTCTTC	CASSGGGSETRNEQFF
TRBJ2-6	-	-	TRBV27	TGTGCCAGCAGTTTTAGCGACTCTGGGGCCAACGTCCTGACTTTC	CASSFSDSGANVLTF
TRBJ1-2	-	TRBD1	TRBV19	TGTGCCAGTAGTGGGGTCGGGACAGGTGACTATGGCTACACCTTC	CASSGVGTGDYGYTF